This TCR beta chain is drawn from a study of T cell repertoires in cytomegalovirus infection (dated by TCRdb to the late 2010s). Regarding the complete study: The HLA type of each donor mattered for the analysis, because public TCR beta signatures pointed to carriage of CMV infection along with the matching HLA type.

The paper as a whole reports these results and caveats: In both this cohort and an independent cohort of 300 to 450 donors, the cumulative frequency of public TCR beta family members distinguished carriers of CMV infection plus the relevant HLA type. The ex vivo response was dominated by HLA-C-restricted CMV-specific TCR beta clonotypes, and the single most frequent clonotype in two of eight donors was supplied by these HLA-C-restricted clonotypes.

This clonotype was counted a few times. This clone's antigen is unknown. Per-base qualities were not stored, and no clone one base away is much larger. Sequencing used an Illumina HiSeq 1500. TCRdb cleaned the public reads at Q25 with fastp, built clones with MiXCR and kept in-frame beta chains. One record per CDR3 amino acid sequence lists the most common genes and DNA. This sample holds about 300,000 distinct CDR3 sequences; around 9.6% were observed only once. Approximately 2.3% of the sample lies in the top ten. This receptor was identified in a human donor in good health (CMV status not recorded). Some clones in this sample may be carry-over from other donors' samples. The sequencing sample was made of PBMCs.

The sequenced DNA: TGCAGTGCCCCGAGACAGAACACTGAAGCTTTCTTT. This yields the protein CSAPRQNTEAFF. The V and J genes are TRBV20-1 and TRBJ1-1; the D segment cannot be called with confidence. The germline V gene (reference sequence) supplies CDR1 DFQATT and CDR2 SNEGSKA. V loses 6 bases of germline sequence and J loses 1 base, and the interval between the two ends is 9 bases. The CDR3 spans 12 residues, from the cysteine through the phenylalanine. Left in the record is the CDR3 DNA by itself, 36 bases read in frame from the first base.